What follows describes a single T cell receptor beta chain. The antigen remains unidentified. This sample is drawn from a study of shared clonotypes between healthy human individuals. Regarding the study as a whole: In this cohort, only blood was sampled, and tissue repertoires likely differ. Deeper or shallower sequencing was expected to change how clonotypes are shared among donors. It was observed that 5% to 6.5% of naive CD4 clonotypes were shared across several donors.

Libraries were prepared by immunoSEQ multiplex PCR; TCRdb keeps only in-frame clonotypes and omits some of them. The sample records approximately 1,500,000 clones, nearly 99% being singletons. CD4+ cells underwent separation, giving CD45RA+ naive and CD45RA-negative memory subsets. Germline loops: CDR1 SGHDT, CDR2 YYEEEE. The ends lost 3 bases at V and 4 bases at J; junction bases unmatched: 5. The CDR3 is made up of 14 amino acids. This clonotype was obtained from a man aged 25 to 40 in good health. V and J are TRBV5-6 and TRBJ2-7; TRBD1 matches 9 bases. The material sequenced was naive CD4+ T cells sorted from blood. As for subset: CD45RA+ positively selected. CDR3 nucleotide sequence: TGTGCCAGCAGCTACCGGGACAGGGATTACGAGCAGTACTTC. Its translation: CASSYRDRDYEQYF.